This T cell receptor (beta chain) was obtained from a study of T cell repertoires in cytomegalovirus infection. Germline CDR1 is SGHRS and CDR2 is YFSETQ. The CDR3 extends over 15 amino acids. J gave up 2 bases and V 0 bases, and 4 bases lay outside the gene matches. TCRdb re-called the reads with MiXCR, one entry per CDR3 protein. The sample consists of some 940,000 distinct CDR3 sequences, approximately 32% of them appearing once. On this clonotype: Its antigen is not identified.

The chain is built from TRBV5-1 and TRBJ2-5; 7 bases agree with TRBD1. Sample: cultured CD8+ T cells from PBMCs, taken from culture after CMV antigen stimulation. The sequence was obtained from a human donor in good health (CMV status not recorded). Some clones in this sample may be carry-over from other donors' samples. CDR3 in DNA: TGCGCCAGCAGCTTGGCCGGACAGGTGCAAGAGACCCAGTACTTC. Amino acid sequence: CASSLAGQVQETQYF.